The sequence of this T cell receptor beta chain was determined in a study of identical twins. Findings of the study overall: Abundant cord blood beta clonotypes carried fewer insertions; memory repertoires showed none. Zero-insertion analyses were open to partial confounding by invariant MAIT and iNKT cells. For out-of-frame beta sequences, excess twin sharing was weaker. The study found excess low generation probability among twin-shared out-of-frame alpha sequences.

Regarding this clonotype: Its target is not known.

V dropped 0 bases and J dropped 5 bases, with 11 bases sitting between them. CDR3 length: 14 amino acids. Germline CDR1 reads SGDLS; CDR2 reads YYNGEE. TCRdb recomputed calls from the 5' RACE reads with MiXCR, one row per CDR3 protein. In the table there are hundreds of thousands of distinct CDR3 sequences, more than 6.5% of which are singletons. These data also formed part of another study, on yellow fever vaccine responses in identical twins.

V and J are TRBV9 and TRBJ2-5; D is unresolved. This sequence originates from a young woman in good health. The sample comprised PBMCs. The CDR3 region has the DNA TGTGCCAGCAGCGTAGAAGCGAGGTGGGAGACCCAGTACTTC. Amino acid sequence: CASSVEARWETQYF.